This T cell receptor beta chain was sequenced during a study of T cell responses to AZD1222 COVID-19 vaccine (dated by TCRdb to the early 2020s). The study in broad terms: TCR sequencing was performed for roughly 250 trial participants, of whom about 200 were given two doses of AZD1222 and roughly 25 were given two doses of MenACWY control vaccine. Trial participants were enrolled by age into 18-55, 56-69 and 70-plus year subgroups, with approximately 150, 30 and 60 TCR-sequenced participants respectively. Study-wide findings and limitations: Reportedly, almost half of the unique spike-specific TCRs recognized epitopes lying outside the regions that are mutated in the B.1.351 and B.1.1.7 variants. The 56-69-year group was small, and its depth increase did not reach significance, likely because of low power. Conclusions about previously exposed vaccinees were limited because only 6 or 7 AZD1222 recipients were SARS-CoV-2 seropositive at baseline. The vaccine-associated CD4 TCRs covered the entire spike protein, and the dominant responses fell in regions 160-218 and 743-854. Most participants were white British and females outnumbered males, and the authors suggested that clonal diversity may have been underestimated. Because no day 14 peak-response samples were available, repertoires were characterized only after the peak T cell response. After two AZD1222 doses, both the breadth and the depth of spike-specific TCRs were significantly higher than at day 0 and than in MenACWY recipients.

The CDR3 regions of human TCRbeta chains were subjected to immunosequencing. As for the authors' bioinformatics: TCRs in the repertoires were matched against a reference library of SARS-CoV-2-specific TCRs that had been generated with the MIRA antigen-specificity platform. Breadth was defined as the fraction of unique TCRs that were SARS-CoV-2-associated. Depth was defined as the fraction of total T cells that were SARS-CoV-2-associated. Using the MIRA data, each spike-specific TCR was assigned both to the spike region to which the TCR was reactive and to a CD4 or CD8 class. Log10-transformed breadth and depth values were compared by one-way ANOVA with Sidak's multiple comparisons tests. TCRdb carries this immuneACCESS record with in-frame sequences only. Its versions omit some clonotypes, under half of them owing to an unresolved V gene in the studies checked, with the rest unexplained. The V and J calls and the clone size are those of that table, but D and trimming were determined from the DNA. This sample holds about 89,000 clones; 80% to 95% were observed only once. About 9.9% of the sample is taken by the ten largest.

The meaning of the sample's time point label: about 28 days (+/-7) after the second vaccine dose. AZD1222 recipients given second doses at about 4 weeks or at about 12 weeks were pooled, since spike-specific TCR depth and breadth were not found to differ between the two schedules. Vaccinee samples were obtained from the UK trials COV001 and COV002, which included a single-blind randomized controlled phase 2/3 trial of AZD1222 (ChAdOx1 nCoV-19) in healthy adults. Trial participant PBMC samples were collected at day 0 and day 28 after the second dose for TCRbeta chain sequencing. Taken from cysteine to phenylalanine, the CDR3 has 14 residues. Kept here is only the CDR3 DNA, which spans 42 bases and is read in frame from base 1. Trimming removed 5 bases from V and 4 bases from J, leaving 11 bases between the germline ends. Reading the germline V gene (reference sequence) gives CDR1 SEHNR and CDR2 FQNEAQ.

With regard to this clone: Its binding antigen is unknown. No qualities accompany the bases; no much larger clone lies one base away.

This receptor was obtained from an adult who received the AZD1222 COVID-19 vaccine. Recombination joined TRBV7-9 with TRBJ1-4; TRBD1 is perhaps the D gene, given 5 matching bases. The input for sequencing was peripheral blood, taken 28 days after the second AZD1222 dose. The CDR3 sequence is CASSKRQNNEKLFF. The DNA reads TGTGCCAGCAGCAAACGACAGAATAATGAAAAACTGTTTTTT.